This T cell receptor (beta chain) is from a study of blood T cell repertoires in COVID-19. Study overall: Samples representing acute and convalescent COVID-19 were sourced from the United States, Italy and Spain.

Germline V lookup: CDR1 MNHEY, CDR2 SVGEGT. J was trimmed by 2 bases and V by 4 bases; bases with no gene match: 4. There are 15 residues in the CDR3. Original handling: By means of reference gene primer amplification, nucleated cell counts were estimated. Generated by immunoSEQ multiplex PCR, the TCRdb table keeps only in-frame clones and is missing some. Clonal size and the V and J genes are those of that table, whereas D and trimming came from the DNA. The sample lists about 130,000 clones, 81% occurring once. The chain has TRBV6-2 or TRBV6-3 and TRBJ2-7; 11 positions match TRBD2. Input material: peripheral blood. The receptor comes from a young man with COVID-19, enrolled during active disease. The CDR3 protein is CASSSGLAVTYEQYF. CDR3 DNA: TGTGCCAGCAGTTCGGGACTAGCGGTGACCTACGAGCAGTACTTC.